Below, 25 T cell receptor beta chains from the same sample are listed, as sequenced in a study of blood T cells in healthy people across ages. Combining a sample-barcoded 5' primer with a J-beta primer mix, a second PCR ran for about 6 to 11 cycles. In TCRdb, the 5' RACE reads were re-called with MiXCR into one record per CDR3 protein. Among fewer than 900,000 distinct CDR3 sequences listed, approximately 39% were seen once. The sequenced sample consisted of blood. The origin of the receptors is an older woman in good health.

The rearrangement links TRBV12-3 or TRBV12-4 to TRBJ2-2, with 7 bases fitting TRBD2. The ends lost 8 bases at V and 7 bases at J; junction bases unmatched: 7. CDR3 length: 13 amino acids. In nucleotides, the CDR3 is TGTGCCAGCGTGGGGGGGGATCACGGGGAGCTGTTTTTT. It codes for CASVGGDHGELFF.

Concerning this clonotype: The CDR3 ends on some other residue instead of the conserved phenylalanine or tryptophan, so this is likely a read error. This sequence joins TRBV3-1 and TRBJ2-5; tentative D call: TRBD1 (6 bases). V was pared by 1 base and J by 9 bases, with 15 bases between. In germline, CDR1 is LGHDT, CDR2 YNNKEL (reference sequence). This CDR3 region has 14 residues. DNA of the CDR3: TGTGCCAGCAGCCAAGGTGGCAGGGGTCAGGCCCAGTACGTC. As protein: CASSQGGRGQAQYV.

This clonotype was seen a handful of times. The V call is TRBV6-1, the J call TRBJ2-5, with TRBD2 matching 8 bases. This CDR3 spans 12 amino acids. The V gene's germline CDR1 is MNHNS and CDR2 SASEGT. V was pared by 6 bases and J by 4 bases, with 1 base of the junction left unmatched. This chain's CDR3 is CASRAGGETQYF. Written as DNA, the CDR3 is TGTGCCAGCAGGGCGGGGGGAGAGACCCAGTACTTC.

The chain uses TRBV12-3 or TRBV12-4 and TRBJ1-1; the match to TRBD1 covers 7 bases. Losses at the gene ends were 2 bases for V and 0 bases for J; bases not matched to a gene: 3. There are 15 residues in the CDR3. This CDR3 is CASSLQTGMNTEAFF. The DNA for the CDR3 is TGTGCCAGCAGTTTACAGACAGGGATGAACACTGAAGCTTTCTTT.

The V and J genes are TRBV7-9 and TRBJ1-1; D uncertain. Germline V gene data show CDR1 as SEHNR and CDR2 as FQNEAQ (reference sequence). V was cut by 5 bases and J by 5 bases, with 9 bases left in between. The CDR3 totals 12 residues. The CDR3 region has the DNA TGTGCCAGCAGCACTCCGCGGACTGAAGCTTTCTTT. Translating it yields CASSTPRTEAFF.

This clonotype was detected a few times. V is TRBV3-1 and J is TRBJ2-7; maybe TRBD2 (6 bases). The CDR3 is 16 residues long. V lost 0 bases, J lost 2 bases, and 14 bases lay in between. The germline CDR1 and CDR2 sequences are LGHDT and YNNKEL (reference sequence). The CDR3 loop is CASSQDLSGLTYEQYF. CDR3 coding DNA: TGTGCCAGCAGCCAAGATCTTAGCGGCCTAACCTACGAGCAGTACTTC.

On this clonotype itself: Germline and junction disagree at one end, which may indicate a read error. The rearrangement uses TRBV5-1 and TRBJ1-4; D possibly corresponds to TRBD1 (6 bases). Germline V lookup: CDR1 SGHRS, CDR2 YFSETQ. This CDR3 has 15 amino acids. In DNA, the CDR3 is TGCGCCGGCAGCTCACGGGACACCGCCAATGAAAAACTGTTTTTT. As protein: CAGSSRDTANEKLFF.

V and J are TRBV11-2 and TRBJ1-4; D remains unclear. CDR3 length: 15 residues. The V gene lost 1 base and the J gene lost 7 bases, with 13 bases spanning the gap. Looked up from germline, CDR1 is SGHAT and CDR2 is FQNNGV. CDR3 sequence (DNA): TGTGCCAGCAGCTTAGCCAATGGGCCCGGTGAAAAACTGTTTTTT. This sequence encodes CASSLANGPGEKLFF.

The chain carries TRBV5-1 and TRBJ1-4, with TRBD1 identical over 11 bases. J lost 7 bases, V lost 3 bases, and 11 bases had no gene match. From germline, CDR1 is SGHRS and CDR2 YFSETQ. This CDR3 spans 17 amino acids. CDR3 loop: CASSSLGAGTGGEKLFF. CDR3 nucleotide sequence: TGCGCCAGCAGCTCGCTTGGCGCTGGGACAGGGGGTGAAAAACTGTTTTTT.

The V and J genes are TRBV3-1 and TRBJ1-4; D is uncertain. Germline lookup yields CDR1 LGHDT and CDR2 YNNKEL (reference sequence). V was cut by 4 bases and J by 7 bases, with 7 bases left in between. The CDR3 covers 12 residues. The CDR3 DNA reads TGTGCCAGCAGCCCCGGACCTGAAAAACTGTTTTTT. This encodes CASSPGPEKLFF. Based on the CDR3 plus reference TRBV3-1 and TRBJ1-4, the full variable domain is DTAVSQTPKYLVTQMGNDKSIKCEQNLGHDTMYWYKQDSKKFLKIMFSYNNKELIINETVPNRFSPKSPDKAHLNLHINSLELGDSAVYFCASSPGPEKLFFGSGTQLSVL.

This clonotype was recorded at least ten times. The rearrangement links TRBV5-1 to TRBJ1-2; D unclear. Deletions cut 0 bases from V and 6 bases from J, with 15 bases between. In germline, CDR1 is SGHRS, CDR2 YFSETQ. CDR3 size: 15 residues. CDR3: CASSLDTPGMDGYTF. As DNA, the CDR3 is TGCGCCAGCAGCTTGGACACCCCGGGCATGGATGGCTACACCTTC.

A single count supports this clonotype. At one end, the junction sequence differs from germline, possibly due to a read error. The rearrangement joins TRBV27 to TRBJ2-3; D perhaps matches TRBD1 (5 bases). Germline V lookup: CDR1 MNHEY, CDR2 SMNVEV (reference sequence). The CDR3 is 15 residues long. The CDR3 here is CASRLQVTGTGTQYF. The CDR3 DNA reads TGTGCCAGCAGATTACAAGTCACTGGCACAGGTACGCAGTATTTT.

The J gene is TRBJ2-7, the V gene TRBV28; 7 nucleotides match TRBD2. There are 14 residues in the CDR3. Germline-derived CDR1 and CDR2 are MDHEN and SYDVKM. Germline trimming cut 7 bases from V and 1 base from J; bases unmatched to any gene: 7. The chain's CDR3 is CASKGGGSSYEQYF. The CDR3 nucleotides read TGTGCCAGCAAAGGCGGGGGAAGTTCCTACGAGCAGTACTTC.

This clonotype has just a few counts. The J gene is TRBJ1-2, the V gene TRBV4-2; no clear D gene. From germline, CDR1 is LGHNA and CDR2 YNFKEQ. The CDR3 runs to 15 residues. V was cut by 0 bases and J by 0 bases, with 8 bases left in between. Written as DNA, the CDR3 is TGTGCCAGCAGCCAAGATCTGGAGGCTAACTATGGCTACACCTTC. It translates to CASSQDLEANYGYTF.

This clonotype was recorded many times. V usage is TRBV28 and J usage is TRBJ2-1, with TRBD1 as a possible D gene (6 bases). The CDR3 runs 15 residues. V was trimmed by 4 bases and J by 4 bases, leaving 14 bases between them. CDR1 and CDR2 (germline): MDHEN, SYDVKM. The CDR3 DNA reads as TGTGCCAGCAGTTGGGGGCAGGACACATACAATGAGCAGTTCTTC. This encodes CASSWGQDTYNEQFF.

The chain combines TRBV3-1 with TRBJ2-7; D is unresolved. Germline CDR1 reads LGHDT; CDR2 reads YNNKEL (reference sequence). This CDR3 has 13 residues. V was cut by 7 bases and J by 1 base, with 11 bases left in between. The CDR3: CASNRAGSYEQYF. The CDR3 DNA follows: TGTGCCAGCAATCGGGCCGGTTCCTACGAGCAGTACTTC.

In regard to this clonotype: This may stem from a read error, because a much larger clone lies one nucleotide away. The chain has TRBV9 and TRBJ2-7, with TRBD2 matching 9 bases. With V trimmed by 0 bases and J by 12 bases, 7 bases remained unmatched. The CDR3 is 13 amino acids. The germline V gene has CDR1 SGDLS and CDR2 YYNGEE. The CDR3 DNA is TGTGCCAGCAGCGTAGATTCAACTAGCGGGTTGTACTTC. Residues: CASSVDSTSGLYF.

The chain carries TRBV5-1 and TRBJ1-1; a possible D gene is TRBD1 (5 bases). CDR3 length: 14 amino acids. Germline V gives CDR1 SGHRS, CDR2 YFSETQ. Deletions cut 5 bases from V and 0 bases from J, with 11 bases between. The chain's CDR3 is CASRQDPLNTEAFF. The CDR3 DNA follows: TGCGCCAGCAGACAGGACCCATTGAACACTGAAGCTTTCTTT.

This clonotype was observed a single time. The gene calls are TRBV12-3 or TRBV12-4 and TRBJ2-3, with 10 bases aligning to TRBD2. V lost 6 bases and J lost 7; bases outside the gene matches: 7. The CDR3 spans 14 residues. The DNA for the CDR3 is TGTGCCAGCAGCCCAGGGACTAGCGCCTATACGCAGTATTTT. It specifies CASSPGTSAYTQYF.

CDR3 in amino acids: CASSLIGGVNTEAFF. CDR3 in DNA: TGTGCCAGCAGCTTAATCGGAGGAGTGAACACTGAAGCTTTCTTT. The V and J genes are TRBV7-3 and TRBJ1-1; D remains ambiguous. The CDR3 contains 15 residues. V was clipped by 1 base and J by 0 bases, with 9 bases between them. Germline V gene lookup returns CDR1 SGHTA and CDR2 FQGTGA.

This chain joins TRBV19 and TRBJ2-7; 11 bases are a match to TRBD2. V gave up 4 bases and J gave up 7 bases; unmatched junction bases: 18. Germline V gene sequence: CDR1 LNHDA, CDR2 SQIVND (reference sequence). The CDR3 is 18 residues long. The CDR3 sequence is CASSKASGGPVPYNEQYF. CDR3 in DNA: TGTGCCAGTAGTAAGGCTAGCGGGGGGCCCGTCCCCTACAATGAGCAGTACTTC.

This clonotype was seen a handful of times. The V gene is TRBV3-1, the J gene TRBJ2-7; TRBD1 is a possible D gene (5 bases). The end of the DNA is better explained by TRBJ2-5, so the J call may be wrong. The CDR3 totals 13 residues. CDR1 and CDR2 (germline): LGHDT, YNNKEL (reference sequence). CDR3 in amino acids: CASSRGHGETQYF. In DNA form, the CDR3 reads TGTGCCAGCAGCCGTGGACACGGGGAGACCCAGTACTTC.

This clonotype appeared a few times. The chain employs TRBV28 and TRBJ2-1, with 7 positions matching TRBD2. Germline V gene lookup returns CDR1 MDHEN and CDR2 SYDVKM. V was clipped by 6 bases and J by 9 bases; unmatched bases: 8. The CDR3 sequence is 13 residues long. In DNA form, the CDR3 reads TGTGCCAGCAGATCCTCTAGCGGCAGTGAGCAGTTCTTC. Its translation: CASRSSSGSEQFF.

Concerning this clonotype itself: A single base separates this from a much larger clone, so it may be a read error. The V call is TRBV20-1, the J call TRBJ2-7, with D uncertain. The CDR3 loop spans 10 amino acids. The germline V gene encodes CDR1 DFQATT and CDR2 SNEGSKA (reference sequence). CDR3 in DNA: TGCAGTGCTGGAGATCGCGAGCAGTACTTC. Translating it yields CSAGDREQYF.

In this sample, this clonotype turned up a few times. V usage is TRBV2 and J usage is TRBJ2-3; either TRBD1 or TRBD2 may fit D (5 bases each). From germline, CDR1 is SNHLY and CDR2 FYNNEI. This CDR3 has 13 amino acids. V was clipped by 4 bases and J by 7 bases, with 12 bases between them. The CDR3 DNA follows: TGTGCCAGCAGTGCGGGGCCAGTAAATACGCAGTATTTT. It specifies CASSAGPVNTQYF.